The next 17 T cell receptor beta chains were all read from a single sample in a study of CD8 T cells in ankylosing spondylitis (dated by TCRdb to 2016 to 2017). The library was made by 5' RACE. These reads were obtained on an Illumina HiSeq 2500. TCRdb reran the public reads through fastp at Q25 and MiXCR, keeping productive beta chains. Every entry covers one CDR3 protein and lists the most common genes and DNA from its rows. The sample table records roughly 240,000 distinct CDR3 sequences; roughly a third of these occur just once. Of the sample, 4% to 5% is held by the ten largest clones. Sequenced input: blood, either unsorted or a sorted T cell fraction (not recorded which). These receptors came from a male donor with ankylosing spondylitis or in good health (not recorded which).

This clonotype was recorded once. The chain employs TRBV18 and TRBJ2-1; TRBD1 agrees at 7 bases. The CDR3 runs 15 residues. The J segment lost 0 bases and the V segment lost 5 bases, leaving 4 bases of the junction unmatched. The germline CDR1 and CDR2 sequences are KGHSH and LQKENI. CDR3 in amino acids: CASSTTGDSYNEQFF. CDR3 nucleotide sequence: TGTGCCAGCTCAACCACAGGGGACTCCTACAATGAGCAGTTCTTC. Combining the CDR3 with reference TRBV18 and TRBJ2-1 gives the whole variable domain NAGVMQNPRHLVRRRGQEARLRCSPMKGHSHVYWYRQLPEEGLKFMVYLQKENIIDESGMPKERFSAEFPKEGPSILRIQQVVRGDSAAYFCASSTTGDSYNEQFFGPGTRLTVL.

V and J are TRBV20-1 and TRBJ2-7, with D perhaps matching TRBD1 or TRBD2 (6 bases each). The CDR3 has 11 residues. The germline gives CDR1 DFQATT, CDR2 SNEGSKA (reference sequence). Trimming left V 5 bases short and J 7 bases short, with 12 bases between. This chain's CDR3 is CSAGGPGEQYF. The CDR3, as DNA: TGCAGTGCTGGGGGGCCGGGGGAGCAGTACTTC.

The J gene is TRBJ1-3, the V gene TRBV20-1, with no clear D. CDR1 DFQATT and CDR2 SNEGSKA come from the germline V gene (reference sequence). Trimming cost V 8 bases and J 4 bases, with 9 bases left between them. This CDR3 is built from 11 residues. CDR3 sequence reads: CSPSAGNTIYF. The CDR3 DNA reads as TGCAGTCCCTCCGCCGGAAACACCATATATTTT.

This clonotype was counted a few times. This rearrangement joins TRBV11-2 to TRBJ2-7; 11 bases agree with TRBD1. The CDR3 has 16 residues. The germline V gene has CDR1 SGHAT and CDR2 FQNNGV. V shed 6 bases, J shed 5 bases, and the junction held 12 bases outside the gene matches. The CDR3 loop is CASSYRTGTGGNEQYF. The CDR3 coding sequence is TGTGCCAGCAGTTATCGTACCGGGACAGGGGGAAACGAGCAGTACTTC.

The V and J genes are TRBV7-2 and TRBJ2-7; the D is unclear. The CDR3 spans 15 residues. Trimming took 2 bases from V and 2 from J, leaving 13 bases between them. Germline CDR1 and CDR2: SGHTA and FQGNSA. DNA of the CDR3: TGTGCCAGCAGCTTAAGTGGGGAACCGACCTACGAGCAGTACTTC. Residues: CASSLSGEPTYEQYF.

The chain employs TRBV29-1 and TRBJ2-1, with D maybe TRBD1 (7 bases). Trimming cost V 1 base and J 6 bases, with 13 bases left between them. The CDR3 has 14 amino acids. Germline V CDR1 and CDR2: SQVTM, ANQGSEA. CDR3 amino acids: CSVEGRGEGNEQFF. Here the CDR3 DNA reads TGCAGCGTTGAAGGCAGGGGGGAAGGCAATGAGCAGTTCTTC.

The rearrangement joins TRBV29-1 to TRBJ2-2; D is unclear. V was cut by 1 base and J by 0 bases, with 6 bases left in between. The CDR3 is 14 amino acids. The germline gives CDR1 SQVTM, CDR2 ANQGSEA. The CDR3 region has the DNA TGCAGCGTTGAAGGGATAGCGAACACCGGGGAGCTGTTTTTT. As protein: CSVEGIANTGELFF.

There are a few counts of this clonotype. The CDR3 DNA reads TGCAGCGTCCTTTCCCCACTGTCGTACGAGCAGTACTTC. The encoded protein is CSVLSPLSYEQYF. The chain joins TRBV29-1 to TRBJ2-7; D not resolved. V dropped 6 bases and J dropped 4 bases, with 16 bases sitting between them. Germline CDR1 and CDR2: SQVTM and ANQGSEA. The CDR3 has 13 residues.

CDR3 sequence (DNA): TGCGCCAGCAGCTTGGTCAGGGGGACTATGAACACTGAAGCTTTCTTT. Translating gives CASSLVRGTMNTEAFF. The V call is TRBV5-1, the J call TRBJ1-1; 7 bases line up with TRBD1. CDR3 length: 16 amino acids. The germline V gene encodes CDR1 SGHRS and CDR2 YFSETQ. The V gene end was trimmed by 0 bases and the J gene end by 0 bases; junction bases not matched to a gene: 5.

This clonotype has ten or more counts. The chain joins TRBV20-1 to TRBJ1-1; D is unresolved. V was shortened by 1 base and J by 10 bases, with 22 bases between the two germline ends. From germline, CDR1 is DFQATT and CDR2 SNEGSKA (reference sequence). The CDR3 sequence is 15 residues long. The CDR3 protein is CSARVAGRALGSAFF. For the CDR3, the DNA is TGCAGTGCTAGAGTGGCAGGTAGGGCTCTCGGATCAGCTTTCTTT.

This clonotype appeared a few times. The V and J genes are TRBV7-9 and TRBJ2-7, with 9 nucleotides matching TRBD1. With V trimmed by 5 bases and J by 6 bases, 8 bases remained unmatched. Germline-derived CDR1 and CDR2 are SEHNR and FQNEAQ (reference sequence). There are 14 residues in the CDR3. The CDR3 DNA is TGTGCCAGCAGCCCACCCGGGACAGGGCGCGAGCAGTACTTC. Translation: CASSPPGTGREQYF. The whole variable domain, remainder taken from reference TRBV7-9 and TRBJ2-7, is DTGVSQNPRHKITKRGQNVTFRCDPISEHNRLYWYRQTLGQGPEFLTYFQNEAQLEKSRLLSDRFSAERPKGSFSTLEIQRTEQGDSAMYLCASSPPGTGREQYFGPGTRLTVT.

This clonotype was observed a handful of times. This chain uses TRBV27 with TRBJ2-3; TRBD2 aligns across 7 bases. The germline V gene has CDR1 MNHEY and CDR2 SMNVEV (reference sequence). The V gene end was trimmed by 8 bases and the J gene end by 0 bases; junction bases not matched to a gene: 8. The CDR3 consists of 15 residues. The CDR3 loop is CASAGVSLSTDTQYF. The CDR3, as DNA: TGTGCCAGCGCGGGGGTTTCACTTAGCACAGATACGCAGTATTTT.

Only a few counts were recorded for this clonotype. V is TRBV6-1 and J is TRBJ2-1; D unresolved. The germline V gene encodes CDR1 MNHNS and CDR2 SASEGT. The CDR3 has 15 residues. Trimming left V 7 bases short and J 4 bases short, with 17 bases between. The CDR3 DNA is TGTGCCAGCATTCTAGGGCCCTTTGAGTACAATGAGCAGTTCTTC. Residues: CASILGPFEYNEQFF.

This clonotype was detected a few times. Relative to the germline gene, one junction end is altered; a read error may explain this. The CDR3 bases are TGTGCCATCCGTGAAGAGGTCACAGATACGCAGTATTTT. This gives the protein CAIREEVTDTQYF. The chain carries TRBV10-3 and TRBJ2-3; D not certain. This CDR3 is built from 13 residues. CDR1 is ENHRY, CDR2 SYGVKD, per germline.

This clonotype was counted only a few times. The rearrangement links TRBV7-2 to TRBJ2-4; 9 bases map to TRBD1. After removal of 4 bases from V and 7 bases from J, the junction contained 5 bases not matched to a gene. The CDR3 is 14 residues long. Germline-derived CDR1 and CDR2 are SGHTA and FQGNSA. CDR3 protein: CASSSYRGHNIQYF. CDR3 DNA: TGTGCCAGCAGCTCCTACAGGGGGCACAACATTCAGTACTTC.

This clonotype has a handful of counts. The chain carries TRBV5-6 and TRBJ2-3, with 8 bases matching TRBD2. V was clipped by 0 bases and J by 5 bases; unmatched bases: 2. This CDR3 contains 14 residues. Per the germline V gene, CDR1 is SGHDT and CDR2 is YYEEEE. CDR3 residues: CASSLGTSGDTQYF. CDR3 DNA: TGTGCCAGCAGCTTGGGAACTAGCGGAGATACGCAGTATTTT.

The chain has TRBV5-5 and TRBJ2-7, with 11 bases aligning to TRBD1. The CDR3 is 15 residues long. From germline, CDR1 is SGHKS and CDR2 YYEKEE (reference sequence). V lost 4 bases to trimming and J lost 10 bases; unmatched junction nucleotides: 13. The CDR3 nucleotides are TGTGCCAGCAGCATCCAAGGACAGGGGGCTTTTCCCCAGTACTTC. Its translation is CASSIQGQGAFPQYF. Full variable domain (outside the CDR3, taken from reference TRBV5-5 and TRBJ2-7): DAGVTQSPTHLIKTRGQQVTLRCSPISGHKSVSWYQQVLGQGPQFIFQYYEKEERGRGNFPDRFSARQFPNYSSELNVNALLLGDSALYLCASSIQGQGAFPQYFGPGTRLTVT.